A selection of T cell receptor beta chains follows, all from one sample in a study of regulatory T cells in long-lasting Graves disease. TCRdb re-called the multiplex PCR reads through MiXCR, storing one row per CDR3 protein. The table has about 470,000 distinct CDR3 sequences, about 22% seen once. The specimen comprised peripheral blood mononuclear cells (PBMCs), sampled when the disease was refractory, from a patient treated with antithyroid drugs. The source is a female donor with Graves disease. CDR3s include the opening cysteine and the closing phenylalanine or tryptophan. Fields, in order: clone size, J gene, D gene, V gene, CDR3 DNA, CDR3 protein. A D gene is named only where the DNA matches it firmly. Where a row states a size, it is once, few, many or the class of an expanded clone; other rows omit it.

clone size: .; J gene: TRBJ1-4; D gene: .; V gene: TRBV4-1; CDR3 DNA: TGCGCCAGCAGCCAAGAAACCTCCTGGCGTGAAAAACTGTTTTTT; CDR3 protein: CASSQETSWREKLFF
clone size: .; J gene: TRBJ1-2; D gene: .; V gene: TRBV7-9; CDR3 DNA: TGTGCCAGCAGTAACGGAGGGCCGGACGATGGCTACACCTTC; CDR3 protein: CASSNGGPDDGYTF
clone size: .; J gene: TRBJ1-4; D gene: TRBD1; V gene: TRBV5-1; CDR3 DNA: TGCGCCAGCAGCTTGGGGGGACAGGGTGATGAAAAACTGTTTTTT; CDR3 protein: CASSLGGQGDEKLFF
clone size: few; J gene: TRBJ2-7; D gene: .; V gene: TRBV5-6; CDR3 DNA: TGTGCCAGCAGCTTGGGATGGGGGCCTTCCTACGAGCAGTACTTC; CDR3 protein: CASSLGWGPSYEQYF
clone size: many; J gene: TRBJ1-5; D gene: .; V gene: TRBV12-3/TRBV12-4; CDR3 DNA: TGTGCCAGCAGTAATTCCCGCAGCCAGCCCCAGCATTTT; CDR3 protein: CASSNSRSQPQHF
clone size: many; J gene: TRBJ2-5; D gene: TRBD1; V gene: TRBV28; CDR3 DNA: TGTGCCAGCAGTGCGGATTCAGGGGGTTTCGAGACCCAGTACTTC; CDR3 protein: CASSADSGGFETQYF
clone size: medium-sized; J gene: TRBJ1-2; D gene: .; V gene: TRBV11-2; CDR3 DNA: TGTGCCAGCAGCTCGGACAAGACAATCTATGGCTACACCTTC; CDR3 protein: CASSSDKTIYGYTF
clone size: .; J gene: TRBJ1-1; D gene: TRBD1; V gene: TRBV10-1; CDR3 DNA: TGCGCCAGCAGTGTTCGACAGGGAAGGAGAGGAACGAACACTGAAGTTTTCTTT; CDR3 protein: CASSVRQGRRGTNTEVFF
clone size: many; J gene: TRBJ1-4; D gene: TRBD1; V gene: TRBV2; CDR3 DNA: TGTGCCAGCAGACTGACAGGGTTGACGGTAAAACTGTTTTTT; CDR3 protein: CASRLTGLTVKLFF
clone size: .; J gene: TRBJ2-1; D gene: TRBD2; V gene: TRBV6-2/TRBV6-3; CDR3 DNA: TGTGCCAGCAGTACTGGGACTAGCGGGGTGAACAATGAGCAGTTCTTC; CDR3 protein: CASSTGTSGVNNEQFF
clone size: few; J gene: TRBJ2-2; D gene: TRBD2; V gene: TRBV12-3/TRBV12-4; CDR3 DNA: TGTGCCAGCAGTGGGACTAGCGGAAGGAACACCGGGGAGCTGTTTTTT; CDR3 protein: CASSGTSGRNTGELFF